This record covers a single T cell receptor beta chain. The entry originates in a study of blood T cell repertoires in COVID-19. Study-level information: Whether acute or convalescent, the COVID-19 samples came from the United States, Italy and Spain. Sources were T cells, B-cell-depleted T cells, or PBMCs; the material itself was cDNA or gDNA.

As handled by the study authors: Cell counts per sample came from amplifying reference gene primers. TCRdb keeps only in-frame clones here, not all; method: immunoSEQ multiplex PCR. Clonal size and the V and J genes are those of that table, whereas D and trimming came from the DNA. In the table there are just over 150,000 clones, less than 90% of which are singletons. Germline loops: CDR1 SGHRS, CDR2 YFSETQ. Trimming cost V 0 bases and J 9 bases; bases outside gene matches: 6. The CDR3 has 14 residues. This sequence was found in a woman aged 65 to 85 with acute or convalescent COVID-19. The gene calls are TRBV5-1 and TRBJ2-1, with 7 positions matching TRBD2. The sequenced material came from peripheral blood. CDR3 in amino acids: CASSLGERGIEQFF. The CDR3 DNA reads TGCGCCAGCAGCTTGGGGGAGCGGGGAATTGAGCAGTTCTTC.